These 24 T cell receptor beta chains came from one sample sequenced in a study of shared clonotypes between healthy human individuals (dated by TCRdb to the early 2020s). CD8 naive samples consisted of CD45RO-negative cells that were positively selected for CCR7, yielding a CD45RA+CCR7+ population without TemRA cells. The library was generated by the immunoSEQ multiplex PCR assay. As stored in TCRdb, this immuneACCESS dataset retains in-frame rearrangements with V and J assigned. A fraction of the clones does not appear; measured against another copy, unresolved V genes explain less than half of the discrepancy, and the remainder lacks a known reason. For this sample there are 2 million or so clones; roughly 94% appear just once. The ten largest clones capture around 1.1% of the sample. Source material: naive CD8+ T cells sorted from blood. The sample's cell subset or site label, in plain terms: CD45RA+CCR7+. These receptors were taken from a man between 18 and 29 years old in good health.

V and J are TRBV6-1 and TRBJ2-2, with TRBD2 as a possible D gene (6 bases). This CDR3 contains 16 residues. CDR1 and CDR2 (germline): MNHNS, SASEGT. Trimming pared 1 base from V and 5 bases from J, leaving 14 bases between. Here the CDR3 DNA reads TGTGCCAGCAGTGAAGAATATTCGGGAGAAACCGGGGAGCTGTTTTTT. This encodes CASSEEYSGETGELFF.

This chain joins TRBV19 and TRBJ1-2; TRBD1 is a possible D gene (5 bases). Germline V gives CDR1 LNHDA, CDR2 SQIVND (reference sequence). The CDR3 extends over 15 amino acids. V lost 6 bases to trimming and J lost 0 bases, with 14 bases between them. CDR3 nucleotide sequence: TGTGCCAGTAGCCCCCTCCCGACAGCTAACTATGGCTACACCTTC. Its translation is CASSPLPTANYGYTF. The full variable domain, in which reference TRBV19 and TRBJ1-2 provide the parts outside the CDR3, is DGGITQSPKYLFRKEGQNVTLSCEQNLNHDAMYWYRQDPGQGLRLIYYSQIVNDFQKGDIAEGYSVSREKKESFPLTVTSAQKNPTAFYLCASSPLPTANYGYTFGSGTRLTVV.

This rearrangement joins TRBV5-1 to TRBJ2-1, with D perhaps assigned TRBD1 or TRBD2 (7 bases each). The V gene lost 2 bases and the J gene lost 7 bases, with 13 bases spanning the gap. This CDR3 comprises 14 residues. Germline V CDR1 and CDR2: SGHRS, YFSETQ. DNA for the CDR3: TGCGCCAGCAGCTTTACAGGGGAGGGAAATGAGCAGTTCTTC. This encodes CASSFTGEGNEQFF. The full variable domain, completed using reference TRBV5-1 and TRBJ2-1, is KAGVTQTPRYLIKTRGQQVTLSCSPISGHRSVSWYQQTPGQGLQFLFEYFSETQRNKGNFPGRFSGRQFSNSRSEMNVSTLELGDSALYLCASSFTGEGNEQFFGPGTRLTVL.

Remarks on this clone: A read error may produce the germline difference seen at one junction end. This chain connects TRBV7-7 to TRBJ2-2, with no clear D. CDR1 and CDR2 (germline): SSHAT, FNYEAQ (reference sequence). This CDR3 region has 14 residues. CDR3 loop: CASSLLPGTGELFF. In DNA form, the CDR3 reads TGTGCTAGCAGCTTACTCCCCGGGACCGGGGAGCTGTTTTTT.

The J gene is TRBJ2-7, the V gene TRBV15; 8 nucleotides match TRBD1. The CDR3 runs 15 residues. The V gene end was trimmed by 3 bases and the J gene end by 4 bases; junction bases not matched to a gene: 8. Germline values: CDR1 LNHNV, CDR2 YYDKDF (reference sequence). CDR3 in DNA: TGTGCCACCAGCAGTCAGACAGGGGACAGATACGAGCAGTACTTC. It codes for CATSSQTGDRYEQYF.

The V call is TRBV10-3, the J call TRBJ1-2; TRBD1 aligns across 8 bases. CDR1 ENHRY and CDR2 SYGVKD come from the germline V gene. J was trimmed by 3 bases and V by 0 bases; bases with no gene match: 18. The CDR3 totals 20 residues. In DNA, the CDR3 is TGTGCCATCAGTGAGTCGAGGGCGGGGCAGGGGGCTTATCTCGACTATGGCTACACCTTC. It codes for CAISESRAGQGAYLDYGYTF.

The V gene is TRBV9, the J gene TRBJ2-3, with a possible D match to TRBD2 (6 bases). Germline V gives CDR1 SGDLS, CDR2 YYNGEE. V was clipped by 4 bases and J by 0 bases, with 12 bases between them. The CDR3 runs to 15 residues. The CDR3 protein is CASSSTLASTDTQYF. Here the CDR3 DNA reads TGTGCCAGCAGCAGCACCCTAGCGAGCACAGATACGCAGTATTTT.

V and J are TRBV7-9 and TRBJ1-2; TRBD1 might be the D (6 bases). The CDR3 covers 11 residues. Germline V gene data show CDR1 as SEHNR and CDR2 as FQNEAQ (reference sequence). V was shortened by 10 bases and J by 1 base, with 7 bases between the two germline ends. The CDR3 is CATDSNYGYTF. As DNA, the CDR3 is TGTGCCACGGACAGTAACTATGGCTACACCTTC.

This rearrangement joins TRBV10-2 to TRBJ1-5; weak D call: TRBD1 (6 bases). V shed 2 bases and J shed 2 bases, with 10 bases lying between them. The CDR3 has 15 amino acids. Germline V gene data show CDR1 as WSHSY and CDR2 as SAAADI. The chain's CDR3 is CASSEKGVGNQPQHF. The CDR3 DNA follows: TGCGCCAGCAGTGAGAAGGGGGTCGGCAATCAGCCCCAGCATTTT.

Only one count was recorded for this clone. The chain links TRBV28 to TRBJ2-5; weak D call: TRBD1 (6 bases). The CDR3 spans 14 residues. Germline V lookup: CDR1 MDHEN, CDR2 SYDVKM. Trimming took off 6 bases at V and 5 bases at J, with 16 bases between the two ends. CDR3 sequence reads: CASRVQGREETQYF. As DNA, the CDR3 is TGTGCCAGCAGAGTACAGGGAAGGGAGGAGACCCAGTACTTC.

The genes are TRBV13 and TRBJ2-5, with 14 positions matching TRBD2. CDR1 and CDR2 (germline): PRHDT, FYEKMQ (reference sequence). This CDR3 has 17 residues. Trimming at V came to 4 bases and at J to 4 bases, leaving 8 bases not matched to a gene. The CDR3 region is CASSSRLAGGPRETQYF. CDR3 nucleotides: TGTGCCAGCAGCTCGAGACTAGCGGGAGGGCCTCGAGAGACCCAGTACTTC.

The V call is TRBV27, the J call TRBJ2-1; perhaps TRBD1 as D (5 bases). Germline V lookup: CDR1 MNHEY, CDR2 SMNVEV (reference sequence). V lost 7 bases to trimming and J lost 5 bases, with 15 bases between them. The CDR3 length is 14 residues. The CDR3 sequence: CASNGHLSHNEQFF. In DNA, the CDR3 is TGTGCCAGCAACGGACACCTTTCCCACAATGAGCAGTTCTTC.

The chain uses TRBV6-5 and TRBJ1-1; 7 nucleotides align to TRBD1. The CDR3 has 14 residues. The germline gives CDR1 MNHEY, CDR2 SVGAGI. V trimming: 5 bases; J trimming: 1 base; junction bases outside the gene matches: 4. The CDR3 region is CASSAGGENTEAFF. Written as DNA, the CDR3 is TGTGCCAGCAGTGCAGGGGGGGAGAACACTGAAGCTTTCTTT.

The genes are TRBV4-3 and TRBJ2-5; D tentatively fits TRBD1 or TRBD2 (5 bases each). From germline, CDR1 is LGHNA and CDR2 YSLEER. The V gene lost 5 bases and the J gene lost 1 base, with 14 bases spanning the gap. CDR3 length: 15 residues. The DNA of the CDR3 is TGCGCCAGCAGCTCAGGATGGGGGACCCAAGAGACCCAGTACTTC. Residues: CASSSGWGTQETQYF.

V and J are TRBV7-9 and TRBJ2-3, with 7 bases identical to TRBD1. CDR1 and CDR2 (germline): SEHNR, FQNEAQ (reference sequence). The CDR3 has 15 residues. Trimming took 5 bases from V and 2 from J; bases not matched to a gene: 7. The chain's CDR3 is CASSPGQDFTDTQYF. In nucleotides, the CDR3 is TGTGCCAGCAGCCCCGGACAGGACTTCACAGATACGCAGTATTTT. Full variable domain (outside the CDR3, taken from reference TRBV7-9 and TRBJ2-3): DTGVSQNPRHKITKRGQNVTFRCDPISEHNRLYWYRQTLGQGPEFLTYFQNEAQLEKSRLLSDRFSAERPKGSFSTLEIQRTEQGDSAMYLCASSPGQDFTDTQYFGPGTRLTVL.

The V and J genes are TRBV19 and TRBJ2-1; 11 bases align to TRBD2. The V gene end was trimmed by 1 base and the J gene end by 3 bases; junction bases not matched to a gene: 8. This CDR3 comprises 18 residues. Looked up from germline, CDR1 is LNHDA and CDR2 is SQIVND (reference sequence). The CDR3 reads CASSIAPGLADFYNEQFF. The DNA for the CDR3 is TGTGCCAGTAGTATAGCCCCGGGACTAGCGGATTTCTACAATGAGCAGTTCTTC.

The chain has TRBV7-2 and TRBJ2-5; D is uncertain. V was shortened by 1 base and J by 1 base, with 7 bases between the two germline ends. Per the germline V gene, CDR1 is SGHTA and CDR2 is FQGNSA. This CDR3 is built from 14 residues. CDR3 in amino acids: CASSLVDFQETQYF. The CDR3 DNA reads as TGTGCCAGCAGCTTAGTGGATTTCCAAGAGACCCAGTACTTC. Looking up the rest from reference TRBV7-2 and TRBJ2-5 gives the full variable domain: GAGVSQSPSNKVTEKGKDVELRCDPISGHTALYWYRQSLGQGLEFLIYFQGNSAPDKSGLPSDRFSAERTGGSVSTLTIQRTQQEDSAVYLCASSLVDFQETQYFGPGTRLLVL.

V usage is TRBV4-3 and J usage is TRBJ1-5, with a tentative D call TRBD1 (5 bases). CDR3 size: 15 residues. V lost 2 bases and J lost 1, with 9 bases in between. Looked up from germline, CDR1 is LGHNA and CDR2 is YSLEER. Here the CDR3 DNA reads TGCGCCAGCAGCCAAACGGGGGAGAGCAATCAGCCCCAGCATTTT. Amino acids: CASSQTGESNQPQHF.

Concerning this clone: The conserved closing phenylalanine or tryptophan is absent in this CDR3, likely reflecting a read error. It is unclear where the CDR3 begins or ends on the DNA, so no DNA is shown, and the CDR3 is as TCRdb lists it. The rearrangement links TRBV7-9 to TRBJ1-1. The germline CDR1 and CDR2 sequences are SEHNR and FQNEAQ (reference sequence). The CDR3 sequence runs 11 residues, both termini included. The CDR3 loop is CASSFAGTLAS.

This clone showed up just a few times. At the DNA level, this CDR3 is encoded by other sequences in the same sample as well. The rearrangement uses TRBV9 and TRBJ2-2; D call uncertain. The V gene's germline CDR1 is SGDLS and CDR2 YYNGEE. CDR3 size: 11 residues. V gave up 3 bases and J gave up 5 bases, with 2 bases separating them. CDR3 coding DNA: TGTGCCAGCAGCGAGACCGGGGAGCTGTTTTTT. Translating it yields CASSETGELFF. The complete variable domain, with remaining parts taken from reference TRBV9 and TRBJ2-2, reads DSGVTQTPKHLITATGQRVTLRCSPRSGDLSVYWYQQSLDQGLQFLIQYYNGEERAKGNILERFSAQQFPDLHSELNLSSLELGDSALYFCASSETGELFFGEGSRLTVL.

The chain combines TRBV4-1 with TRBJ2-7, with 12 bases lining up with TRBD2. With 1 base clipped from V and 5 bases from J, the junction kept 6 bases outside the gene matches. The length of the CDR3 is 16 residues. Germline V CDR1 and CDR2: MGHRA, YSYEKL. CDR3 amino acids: CASSQGGTSGSHEQYF. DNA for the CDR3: TGCGCCAGCAGCCAAGGGGGGACTAGCGGGTCCCACGAGCAGTACTTC.

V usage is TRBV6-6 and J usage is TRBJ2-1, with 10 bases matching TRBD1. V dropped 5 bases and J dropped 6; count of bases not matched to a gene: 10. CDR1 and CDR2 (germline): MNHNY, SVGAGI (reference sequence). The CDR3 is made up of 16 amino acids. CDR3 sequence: CASSPLKGQGSNEQFF. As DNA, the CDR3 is TGTGCCAGCAGTCCACTAAAGGGACAGGGGAGCAATGAGCAGTTCTTC.

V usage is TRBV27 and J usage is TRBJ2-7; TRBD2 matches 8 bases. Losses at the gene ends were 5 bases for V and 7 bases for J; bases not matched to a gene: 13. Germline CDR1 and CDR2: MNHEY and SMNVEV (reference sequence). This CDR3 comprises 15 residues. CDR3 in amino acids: CASSNGLASFIEQYF. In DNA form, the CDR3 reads TGTGCCAGCAGTAACGGACTAGCCAGCTTTATAGAGCAGTACTTC.

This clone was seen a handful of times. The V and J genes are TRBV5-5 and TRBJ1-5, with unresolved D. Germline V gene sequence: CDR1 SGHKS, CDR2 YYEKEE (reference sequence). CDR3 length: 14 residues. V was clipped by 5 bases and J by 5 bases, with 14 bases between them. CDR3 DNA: TGTGCCAGCAGGGATGGGCCAGAGCATCAGCCCCAGCATTTT. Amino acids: CASRDGPEHQPQHF.